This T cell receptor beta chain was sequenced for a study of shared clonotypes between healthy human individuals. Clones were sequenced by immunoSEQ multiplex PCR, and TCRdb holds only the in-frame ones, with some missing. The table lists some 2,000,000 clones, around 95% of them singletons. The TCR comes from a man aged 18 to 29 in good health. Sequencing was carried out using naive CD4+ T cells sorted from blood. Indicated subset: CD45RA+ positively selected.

CDR3 residues: CASSLETSGTYNEQFF. The CDR3 nucleotides read TGTGCCAGCAGCTTAGAGACTAGCGGGACCTACAATGAGCAGTTCTTC. This chain joins TRBV7-6 and TRBJ2-1; 11 bases are shared with TRBD2. Germline CDR1 reads SGHVS; CDR2 reads FNYEAQ. The CDR3 runs 16 residues. Trimming removed 1 base from V and 2 bases from J; junction bases left unmatched: 1.